The TCR beta chain described here comes from a study of T-cell memory formation after mild COVID-19. V gave up 6 bases and J gave up 6 bases; unmatched junction bases: 6. CDR3 length: 14 residues. Germline CDR1 MNHEY, CDR2 SVGAGI. TCRdb redid the calling of the 5' RACE reads with MiXCR, one entry per CDR3 protein. The profile shows approximately 340,000 distinct CDR3 sequences, more than 15% of them singletons. Worth noting for this clonotype: Its specificity is unknown.

General study points: Day 37-peaking second-wave clones had unconfirmed SARS-CoV-2 specificity. Cross-reactive memory apparently joined, as some responding clones appeared in pre-infection memory.

The sample consisted of PBMCs or a T cell subset sorted from them (not recorded which). The TCR was taken from a man aged 18 to 30 who had mild COVID-19 (a few samples of this study predate the infection). Cell type and time point are not known. This rearrangement joins TRBV6-5 to TRBJ1-2; 11 nucleotides agree with TRBD1. Written as DNA, the CDR3 is TGTGCCAGCAGATCCGGACAGGGGGCGGATGGCTACACCTTC. It is translated as CASRSGQGADGYTF.